Described below is a single T cell receptor beta chain sequence and its context. The data were produced by immunoSEQ multiplex PCR, yet TCRdb's version contains in-frame clones alone and is incomplete. The sample shows millions of clones, roughly 92% of them seen only once. The trim removed 3 bases at V and 2 bases at J, leaving 7 bases unmatched. CDR3 length equals 16 residues. The germline V gene has CDR1 KGHSH and CDR2 LQKENI. The data were taken from a study of shared clonotypes between healthy human individuals. CD4+ cells were split into CD45RA+ naive and CD45RA-negative memory subsets. The sequenced sample consisted of naive CD4+ T cells sorted from blood. The subset was: CD45RA+ positively selected. The sequence derives from a man younger than 35 in good health. This chain links TRBV18 with TRBJ1-5; 7 bases are shared with TRBD1. CDR3 nucleotide sequence: TGTGCCAGCTCACCCACGCAGGGGGGTGGCAATCAGCCCCAGCATTTT. Protein sequence: CASSPTQGGGNQPQHF.